The present TCR beta chain was sequenced within a study of T cells of healthy individuals. The CDR3 length is 12 residues. V was trimmed by 6 bases and J by 6 bases, leaving 8 bases between them. CDR1 and CDR2 (germline): MNHEY, SVGAGI. MiXCR was run by TCRdb on the 5' RACE reads, yielding one entry per CDR3 protein. Among 40,000 to 60,000 distinct CDR3 sequences, about 14% were seen once, and the ten largest hold about 16%. This clonotype turned up a few times. The chain couples TRBV6-5 to TRBJ1-4, with D uncertain. This clonotype was obtained from a human donor in good health. The CDR3 nucleotides read TGTGCCAGCAGGCGACGGGATGAAAAACTGTTTTTT. Its translation is CASRRRDEKLFF.